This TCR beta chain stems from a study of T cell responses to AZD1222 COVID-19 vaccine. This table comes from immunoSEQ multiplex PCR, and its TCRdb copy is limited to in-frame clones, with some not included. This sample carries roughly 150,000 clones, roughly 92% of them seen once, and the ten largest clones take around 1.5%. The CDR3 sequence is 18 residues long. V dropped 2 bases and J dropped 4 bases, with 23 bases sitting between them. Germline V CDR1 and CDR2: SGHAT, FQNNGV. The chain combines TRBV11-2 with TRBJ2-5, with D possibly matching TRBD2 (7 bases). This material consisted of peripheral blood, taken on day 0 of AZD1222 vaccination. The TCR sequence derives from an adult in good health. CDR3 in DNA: TGTGCCAGCAGCTTAAATATGGGGGGGCCGTGGTTTAGAGAGACCCAGTACTTC. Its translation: CASSLNMGGPWFRETQYF.